The clone carrying this TCR beta chain occurred a few times. The antigen remains undetermined. This sample was included in a study of cytomegalovirus exposure and HLA in healthy donors. General study findings and limits: V- and J-gene trimming of TCR beta was linked (in a later analysis) to a missense DCLRE1C variant.

Trimming took off 0 bases at V and 4 bases at J, with 9 bases between the two ends. The CDR3 is made up of 13 amino acids. Germline V gives CDR1 SQVTM, CDR2 ANQGSEA. 13 Jbeta primers and 60 Vbeta primers were used for the PCR. Method: immunoSEQ multiplex PCR; TCRdb's copy keeps in-frame clones and lacks some. The table includes some 200,000 clones, roughly 60% detected once. Sequencing input: PBMCs. This clonotype originated in a man aged 40-55 years in good health and CMV-seronegative. The J gene is TRBJ1-2, the V gene TRBV29-1; no firm D call. CDR3 sequence: CSVEDQRSYGYTF. Here the CDR3 DNA reads TGCAGCGTTGAAGATCAGCGAAGCTATGGCTACACCTTC.